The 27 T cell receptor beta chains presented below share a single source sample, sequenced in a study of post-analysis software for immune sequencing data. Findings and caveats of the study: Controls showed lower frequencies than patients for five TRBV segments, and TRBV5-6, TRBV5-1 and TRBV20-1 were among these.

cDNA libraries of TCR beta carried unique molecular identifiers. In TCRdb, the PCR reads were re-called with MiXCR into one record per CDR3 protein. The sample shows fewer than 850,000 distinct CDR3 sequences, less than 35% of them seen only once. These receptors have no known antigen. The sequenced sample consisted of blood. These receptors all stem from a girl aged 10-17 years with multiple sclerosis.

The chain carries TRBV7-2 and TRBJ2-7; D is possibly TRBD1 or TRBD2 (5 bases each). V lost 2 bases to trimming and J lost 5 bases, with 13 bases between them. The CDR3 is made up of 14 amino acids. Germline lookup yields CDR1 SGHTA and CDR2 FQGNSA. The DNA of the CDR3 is TGTGCCAGCAGCTTACGGGGCAGGGACGACGAGCAGTACTTC. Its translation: CASSLRGRDDEQYF.

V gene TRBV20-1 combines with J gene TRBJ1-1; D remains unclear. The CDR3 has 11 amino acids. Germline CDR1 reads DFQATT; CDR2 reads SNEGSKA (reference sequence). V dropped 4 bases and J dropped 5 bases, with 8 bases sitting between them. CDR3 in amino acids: CSATQPTEAFF. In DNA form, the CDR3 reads TGCAGTGCTACTCAGCCGACTGAAGCTTTCTTT.

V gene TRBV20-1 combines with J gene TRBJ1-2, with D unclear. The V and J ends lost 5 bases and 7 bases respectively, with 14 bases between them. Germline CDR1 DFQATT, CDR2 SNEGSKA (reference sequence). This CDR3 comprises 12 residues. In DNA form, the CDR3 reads TGCAGTGCTTTGGGGAGTCCGTCTGGCTACACCTTC. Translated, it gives CSALGSPSGYTF.

The CDR3 region has the DNA TGTGCCACCAGTGATTTGCAGGCCCGGGTGTACGGGAGTTCTGATGAGCAGTTCTTC. Residues: CATSDLQARVYGSSDEQFF. The chain recombines TRBV24-1 with TRBJ2-1; a weak D match, TRBD2 (6 bases). Germline assignment: CDR1 KGHDR and CDR2 SFDVKD. Trimming stripped 0 bases from V and 8 bases from J, with 25 bases between. The CDR3 is 19 residues long.

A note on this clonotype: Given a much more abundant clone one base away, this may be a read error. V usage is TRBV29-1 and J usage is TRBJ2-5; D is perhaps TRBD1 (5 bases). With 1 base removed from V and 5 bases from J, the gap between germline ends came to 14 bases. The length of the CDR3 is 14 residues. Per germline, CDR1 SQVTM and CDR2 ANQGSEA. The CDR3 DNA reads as TGCAGCGTTGAAGGAAGGGGCTTAGCCGAGACCCAGTACTTC. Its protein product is CSVEGRGLAETQYF.

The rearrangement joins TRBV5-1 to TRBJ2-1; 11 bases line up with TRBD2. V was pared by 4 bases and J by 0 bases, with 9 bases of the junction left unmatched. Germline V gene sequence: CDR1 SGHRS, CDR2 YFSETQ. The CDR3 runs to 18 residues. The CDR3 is CASSLSLAGGLSYNEQFF. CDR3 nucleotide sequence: TGCGCCAGCAGCCTAAGCCTAGCGGGAGGCCTCTCCTACAATGAGCAGTTCTTC.

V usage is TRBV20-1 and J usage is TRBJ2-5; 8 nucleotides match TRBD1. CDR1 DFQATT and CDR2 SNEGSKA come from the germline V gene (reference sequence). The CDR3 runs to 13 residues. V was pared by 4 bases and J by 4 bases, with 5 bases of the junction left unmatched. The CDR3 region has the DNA TGCAGTGCTACAGGGACAGGTCGAGAGACCCAGTACTTC. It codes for CSATGTGRETQYF.

The CDR3 here is CASSLDLTDRGYTF. Written as DNA, the CDR3 is TGTGCCAGCAGCTTAGACCTGACAGATAGGGGCTACACCTTC. The chain links TRBV7-8 to TRBJ1-2; TRBD1 is a possible D gene (5 bases). V lost 1 base to trimming and J lost 8 bases, with 14 bases between them. There are 14 residues in the CDR3. Looked up from germline, CDR1 is SGHVS and CDR2 is FQNEAQ.

CDR3 residues: CSARAAASGGDEQFF. DNA of the CDR3: TGCAGTGCTAGAGCAGCGGCTAGCGGGGGGGATGAGCAGTTCTTC. The genes are TRBV20-1 and TRBJ2-1, with 12 bases matching TRBD2. The CDR3 has 15 residues. Trimming at V came to 1 base and at J to 8 bases, leaving 6 bases not matched to a gene. The germline V gene has CDR1 DFQATT and CDR2 SNEGSKA (reference sequence).

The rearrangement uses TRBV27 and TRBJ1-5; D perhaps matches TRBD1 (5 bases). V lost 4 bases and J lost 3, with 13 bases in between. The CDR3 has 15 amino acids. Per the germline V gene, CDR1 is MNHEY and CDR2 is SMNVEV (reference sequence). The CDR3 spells CASSSTGTDNQPQHF. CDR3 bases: TGTGCCAGCAGTTCCACCGGGACGGACAATCAGCCCCAGCATTTT.

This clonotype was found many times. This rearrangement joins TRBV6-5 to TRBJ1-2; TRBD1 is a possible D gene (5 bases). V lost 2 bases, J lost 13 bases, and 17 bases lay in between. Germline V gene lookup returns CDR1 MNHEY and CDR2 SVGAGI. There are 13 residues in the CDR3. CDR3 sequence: CASSYAGDVRSTF. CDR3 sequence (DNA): TGTGCCAGCAGTTACGCCGGGGACGTCCGGTCCACCTTC.

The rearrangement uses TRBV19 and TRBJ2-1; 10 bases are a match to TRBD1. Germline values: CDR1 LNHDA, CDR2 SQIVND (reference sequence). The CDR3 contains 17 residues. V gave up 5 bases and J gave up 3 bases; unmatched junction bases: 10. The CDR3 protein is CASSGTGAPHLYNEQFF. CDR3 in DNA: TGTGCCAGTAGTGGGACAGGGGCCCCACACCTCTACAATGAGCAGTTCTTC.

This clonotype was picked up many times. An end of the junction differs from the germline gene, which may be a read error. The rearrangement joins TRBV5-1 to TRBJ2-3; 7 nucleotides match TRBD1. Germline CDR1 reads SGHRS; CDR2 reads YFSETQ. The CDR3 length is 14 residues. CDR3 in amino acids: CASSLGQSTDTQYF. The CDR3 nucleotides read TGTGCCAGCAGCTTGGGACAGAGCACAGATACGCAGTATTTT. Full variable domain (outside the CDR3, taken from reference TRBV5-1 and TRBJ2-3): KAGVTQTPRYLIKTRGQQVTLSCSPISGHRSVSWYQQTPGQGLQFLFEYFSETQRNKGNFPGRFSGRQFSNSRSEMNVSTLELGDSALYLCASSLGQSTDTQYFGPGTRLTVL.

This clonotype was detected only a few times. This CDR3 is CASSPFERTEQFF. CDR3 bases: TGTGCCAGCAGCCCCTTTGAGCGGACTGAGCAGTTCTTC. V is TRBV3-1 and J is TRBJ2-1, with a possible D match to TRBD2 (5 bases). Germline CDR1 and CDR2: LGHDT and YNNKEL (reference sequence). Trimming cost V 4 bases and J 9 bases, with 13 bases left between them. This CDR3 has 13 amino acids.

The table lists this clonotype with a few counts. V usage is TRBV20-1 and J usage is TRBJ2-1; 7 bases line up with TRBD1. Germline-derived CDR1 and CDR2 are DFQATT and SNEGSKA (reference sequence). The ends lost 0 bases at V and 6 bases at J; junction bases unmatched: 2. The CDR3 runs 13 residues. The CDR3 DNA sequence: TGCAGTGCTAGAGACCGACAGGGCAATGAGCAGTTCTTC. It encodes CSARDRQGNEQFF.

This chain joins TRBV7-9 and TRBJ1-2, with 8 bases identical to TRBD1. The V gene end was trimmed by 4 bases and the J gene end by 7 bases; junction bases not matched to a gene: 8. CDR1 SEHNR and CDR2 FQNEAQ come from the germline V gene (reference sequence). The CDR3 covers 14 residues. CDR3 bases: TGTGCCAGCAGCTCAACGGACAGGGCGGCTGGCTACACCTTC. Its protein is CASSSTDRAAGYTF.

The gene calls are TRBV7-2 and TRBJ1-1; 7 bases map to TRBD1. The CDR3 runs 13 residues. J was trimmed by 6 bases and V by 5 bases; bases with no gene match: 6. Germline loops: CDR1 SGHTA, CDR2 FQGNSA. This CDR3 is CASSLDRVAEAFF. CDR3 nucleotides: TGTGCCAGCAGCCTAGACAGGGTTGCTGAAGCTTTCTTT.

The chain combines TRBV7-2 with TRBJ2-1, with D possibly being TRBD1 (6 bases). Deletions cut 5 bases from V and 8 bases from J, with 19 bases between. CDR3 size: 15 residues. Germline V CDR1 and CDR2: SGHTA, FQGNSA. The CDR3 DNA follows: TGTGCCAGCAGCGCACAGGGTAAAGTCCTCCATGAGCAGTTCTTC. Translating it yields CASSAQGKVLHEQFF.

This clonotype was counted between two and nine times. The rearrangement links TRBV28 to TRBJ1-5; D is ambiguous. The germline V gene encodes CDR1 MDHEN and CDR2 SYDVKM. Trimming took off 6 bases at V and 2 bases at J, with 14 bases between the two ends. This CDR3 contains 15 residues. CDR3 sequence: CASSRDAVGNQPQHF. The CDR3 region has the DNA TGTGCCAGCAGCCGAGACGCGGTGGGCAATCAGCCCCAGCATTTT.

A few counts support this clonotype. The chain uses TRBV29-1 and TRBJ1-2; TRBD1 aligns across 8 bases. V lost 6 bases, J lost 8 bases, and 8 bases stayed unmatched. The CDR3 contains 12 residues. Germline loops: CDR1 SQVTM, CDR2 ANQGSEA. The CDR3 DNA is TGCAGCGTCTACCAGGGGGCCCTCGGCTACACCTTC. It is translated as CSVYQGALGYTF.

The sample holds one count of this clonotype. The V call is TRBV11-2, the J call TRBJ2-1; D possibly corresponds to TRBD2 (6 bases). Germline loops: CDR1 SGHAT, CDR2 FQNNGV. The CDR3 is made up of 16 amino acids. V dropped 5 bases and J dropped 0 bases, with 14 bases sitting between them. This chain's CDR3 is CASSRDGTFSYNEQFF. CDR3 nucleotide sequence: TGTGCCAGCAGCCGAGATGGGACTTTCTCCTACAATGAGCAGTTCTTC.

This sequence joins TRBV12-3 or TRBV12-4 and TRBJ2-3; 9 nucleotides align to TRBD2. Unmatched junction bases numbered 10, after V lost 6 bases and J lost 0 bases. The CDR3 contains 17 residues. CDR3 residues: CASRPGLARISTDTQYF. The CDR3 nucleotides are TGTGCCAGCAGACCGGGACTAGCTAGAATAAGCACAGATACGCAGTATTTT.

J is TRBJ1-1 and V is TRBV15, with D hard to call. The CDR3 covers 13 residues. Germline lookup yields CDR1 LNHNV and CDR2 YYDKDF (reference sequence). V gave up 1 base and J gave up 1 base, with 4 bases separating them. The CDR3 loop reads CATSRGRNTEAFF. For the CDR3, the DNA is TGTGCCACCAGCAGAGGCCGGAACACTGAAGCTTTCTTT.

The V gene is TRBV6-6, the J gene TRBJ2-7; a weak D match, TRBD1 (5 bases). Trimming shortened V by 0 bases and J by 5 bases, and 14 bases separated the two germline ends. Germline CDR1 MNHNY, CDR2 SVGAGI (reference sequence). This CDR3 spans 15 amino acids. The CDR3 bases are TGTGCCAGCAGTTACTCGCAGGGTGTATGGGACGAGCAGTACTTC. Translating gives CASSYSQGVWDEQYF.

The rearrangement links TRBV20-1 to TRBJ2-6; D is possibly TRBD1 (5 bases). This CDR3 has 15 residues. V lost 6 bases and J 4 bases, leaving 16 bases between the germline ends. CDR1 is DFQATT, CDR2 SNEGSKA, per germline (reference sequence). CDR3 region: CSAGRETAGANVLTF. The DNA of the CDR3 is TGCAGTGCCGGGCGAGAGACAGCCGGGGCCAACGTCCTGACTTTC.

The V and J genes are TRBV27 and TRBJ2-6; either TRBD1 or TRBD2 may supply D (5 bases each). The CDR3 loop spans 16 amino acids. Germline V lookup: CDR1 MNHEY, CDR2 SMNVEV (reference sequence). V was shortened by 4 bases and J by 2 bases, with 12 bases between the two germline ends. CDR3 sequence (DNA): TGTGCCAGCAGTTCACCAAGGGGACCTGGGGCCAACGTCCTGACTTTC. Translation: CASSSPRGPGANVLTF.

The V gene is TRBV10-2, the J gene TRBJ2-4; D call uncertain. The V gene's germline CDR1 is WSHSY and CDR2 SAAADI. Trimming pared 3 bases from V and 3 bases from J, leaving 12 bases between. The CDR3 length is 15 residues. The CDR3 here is CASSEAMWDKNIQYF. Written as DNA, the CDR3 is TGCGCCAGCAGTGAAGCGATGTGGGACAAAAACATTCAGTACTTC.